These T cell receptor beta chains were read from a single sample in a study of technical replicates of blood from a few donors. TCRdb keeps only in-frame clones here, not all; method: immunoSEQ multiplex PCR. In the table there are some 87,000 clones, roughly 97% of which are singletons. Specimen: T cells isolated from PBMCs. The receptors stem from a human donor in good health. Both conserved end residues are part of each CDR3. The D gene is left open where the match is weak.

CDR3,DNA,J,D,V
CASSKGRVNTEAFF,TGTGCCAGCAGCAAAGGACGGGTGAACACTGAAGCTTTCTTT,TRBJ1-1,NA,TRBV21-1
CASRGRQGEKRDSNQPQHF,TGTGCCAGCAGAGGGAGACAGGGAGAGAAACGAGATAGCAATCAGCCCCAGCATTTT,TRBJ1-5,TRBD1,TRBV28
CASSLWEVRVPQSYEQYF,TGTGCCAGCAGTTTATGGGAGGTTAGAGTCCCCCAATCCTACGAGCAGTACTTC,TRBJ2-7,NA,TRBV28
CAWTRQGTGNTIYF,TGTGCCTGGACCAGACAGGGGACTGGAAACACCATATATTTT,TRBJ1-3,TRBD1,TRBV30
CASSRDSFTDTQYF,TGTGCCAGCAGCCGGGACTCTTTCACAGATACGCAGTATTTT,TRBJ2-3,NA,TRBV14
CASSLETSGVYNEQFF,TGTGCCAGCAGCTTAGAGACTAGCGGGGTCTACAATGAGCAGTTCTTC,TRBJ2-1,TRBD2,TRBV11-2
CASTFSGGSPNEQFF,TGTGCCAGCACCTTCAGCGGGGGAAGTCCCAATGAGCAGTTCTTC,TRBJ2-1,TRBD2,TRBV13
CASSLQGQGYTF,TGTGCCAGCAGTTTACAGGGCCAAGGCTACACCTTC,TRBJ1-2,NA,TRBV28
CASNFVGEGPETQYF,TGTGCCAGCAACTTTGTAGGGGAGGGCCCGGAGACCCAGTACTTC,TRBJ2-5,TRBD2,TRBV7-9
CASMERGANTGELFF,TGTGCCAGTATGGAGCGGGGGGCTAACACCGGGGAGCTGTTTTTT,TRBJ2-2,TRBD2,TRBV19